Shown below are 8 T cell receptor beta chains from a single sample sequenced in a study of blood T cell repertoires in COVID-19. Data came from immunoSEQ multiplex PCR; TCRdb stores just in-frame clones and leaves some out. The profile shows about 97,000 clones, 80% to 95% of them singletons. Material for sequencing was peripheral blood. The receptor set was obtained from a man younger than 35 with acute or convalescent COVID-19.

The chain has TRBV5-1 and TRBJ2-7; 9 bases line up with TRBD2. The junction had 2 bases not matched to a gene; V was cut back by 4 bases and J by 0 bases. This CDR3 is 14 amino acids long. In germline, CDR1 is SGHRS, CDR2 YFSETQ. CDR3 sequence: CASSQTSGSYEQYF. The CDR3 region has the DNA TGCGCCAGCAGCCAGACTAGCGGCTCCTACGAGCAGTACTTC.

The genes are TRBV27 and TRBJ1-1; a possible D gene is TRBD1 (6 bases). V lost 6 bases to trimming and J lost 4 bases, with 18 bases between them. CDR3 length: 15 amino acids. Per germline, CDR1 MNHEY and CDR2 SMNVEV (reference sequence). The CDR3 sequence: CASRQTPRGTTEAFF. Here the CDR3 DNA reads TGTGCCAGCAGACAAACCCCCAGGGGTACCACTGAAGCTTTCTTT.

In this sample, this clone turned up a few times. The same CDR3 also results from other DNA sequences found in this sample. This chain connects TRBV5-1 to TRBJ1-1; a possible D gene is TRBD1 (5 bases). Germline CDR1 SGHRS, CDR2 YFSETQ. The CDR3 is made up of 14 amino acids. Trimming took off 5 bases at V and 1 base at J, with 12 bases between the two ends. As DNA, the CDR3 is TGCGCCAGCAGTTTGACAGCGGGGAACACTGAAGCTTTCTTT. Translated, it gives CASSLTAGNTEAFF.

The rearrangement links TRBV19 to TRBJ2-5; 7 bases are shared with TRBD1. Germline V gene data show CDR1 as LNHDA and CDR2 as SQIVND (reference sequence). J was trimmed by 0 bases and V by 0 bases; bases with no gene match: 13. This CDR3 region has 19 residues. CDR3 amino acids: CASSIDATFGDRNQETQYF. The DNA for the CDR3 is TGTGCCAGTAGTATAGATGCCACCTTCGGGGACAGAAACCAAGAGACCCAGTACTTC.

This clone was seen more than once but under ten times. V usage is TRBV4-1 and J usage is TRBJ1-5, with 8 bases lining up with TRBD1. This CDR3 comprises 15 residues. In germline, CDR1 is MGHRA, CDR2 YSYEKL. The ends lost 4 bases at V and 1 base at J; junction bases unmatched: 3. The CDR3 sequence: CASSPGGGSNQPQHF. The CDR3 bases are TGCGCCAGCAGCCCAGGGGGCGGAAGCAATCAGCCCCAGCATTTT.

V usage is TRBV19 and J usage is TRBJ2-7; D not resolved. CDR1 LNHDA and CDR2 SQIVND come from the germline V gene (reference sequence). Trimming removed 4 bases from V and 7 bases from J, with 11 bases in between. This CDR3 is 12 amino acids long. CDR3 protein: CASSTPTREQYF. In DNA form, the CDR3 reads TGTGCCAGTAGTACCCCGACACGGGAGCAGTACTTC.

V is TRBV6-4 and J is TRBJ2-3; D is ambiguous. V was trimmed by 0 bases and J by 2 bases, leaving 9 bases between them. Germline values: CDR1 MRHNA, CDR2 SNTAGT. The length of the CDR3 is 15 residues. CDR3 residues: CASSDSRFNTDTQYF. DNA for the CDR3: TGTGCCAGCAGTGACTCGAGGTTCAACACAGATACGCAGTATTTT.

The CDR3 DNA sequence: TGTGCCAGCAGCGTAGAGGGGAGGGCATCCTATGGCTACACCTTC. Residues: CASSVEGRASYGYTF. The chain couples TRBV9 to TRBJ1-2, with D perhaps TRBD1 (5 bases). Trimming took off 0 bases at V and 4 bases at J, with 13 bases between the two ends. Germline V gene lookup returns CDR1 SGDLS and CDR2 YYNGEE. This CDR3 has 15 residues.